This is a list of T cell receptor beta chains from one sample in a study of OX40 agonist ivuxolimab in advanced cancers. Profiled with immunoSEQ multiplex PCR; TCRdb holds only in-frame clones, not every one. The profile shows around 45,000 clones, 70% to 85% of them singletons. This sample comprised CD4+ or CD8+ T cells sorted from blood, obtained in a trial of the OX40 agonist ivuxolimab. The receptor source for this set is an adult with an advanced solid tumor such as melanoma, head and neck, liver or kidney cancer. The CDR3 runs from the conserved cysteine through the conserved F or W. D genes are given only for firm matches. Where a row states a size, it is once, few, many or the class of an expanded clone; other rows omit it.

v_call	clone_size	d_call	j_call	cdr3_aa	cdr3_nt
TRBV4-3	once	.	TRBJ1-2	CASSQGSRYGYTF	TGCGCCAGCAGCCAAGGGTCCCGCTATGGCTACACCTTC
TRBV2	.	.	TRBJ1-3	CASSEERVGNTIYF	TGTGCCAGCAGTGAGGAAAGGGTTGGAAACACCATATATTTT
TRBV6-6	once	.	TRBJ1-2	CASSPFSYGYTF	TGTGCCAGCAGTCCCTTTTCATATGGCTACACCTTC
TRBV5-6	.	.	TRBJ1-2	CASSFQGNYGYTF	TGTGCCAGCAGCTTTCAGGGAAACTATGGCTACACCTTC
TRBV4-1	.	.	TRBJ2-7	CASSQVGGSAEQYF	TGCGCCAGCAGCCAAGTCGGGGGAAGTGCCGAGCAGTACTTC
TRBV6-5	once	TRBD2	TRBJ2-7	CASRVRTSGGSEQYF	TGTGCCAGCAGGGTCCGGACTAGCGGGGGGAGCGAGCAGTACTTC
TRBV5-6	.	TRBD1	TRBJ1-6	CASSGRDRVNSPLHF	TGTGCCAGCAGCGGCCGGGACAGGGTGAATTCACCCCTCCACTTT
TRBV5-4	.	TRBD1	TRBJ1-2	CASSSTGVVQYGYTF	TGTGCCAGCAGCTCGACAGGGGTGGTCCAGTATGGCTACACCTTC
TRBV6-5	.	.	TRBJ1-1	CATRRLTDTEAFF	TGTGCCACCCGCCGCCTCACAGACACTGAAGCTTTCTTT
TRBV7-2	.	.	TRBJ1-5	CASSLNGAGSNQPQHF	TGTGCCAGCAGCTTAAATGGGGCAGGTAGCAATCAGCCCCAGCATTTT
TRBV15	once	TRBD1	TRBJ1-2	CATSRDPKTGRSYGYTF	TGTGCCACCAGCAGAGATCCAAAGACAGGGCGCAGCTATGGCTACACCTTC
TRBV11-2	.	.	TRBJ1-1	CASSLGLRGAVNTEAFF	TGTGCCAGCAGCTTAGGCCTCCGGGGGGCGGTGAACACTGAAGCTTTCTTT
TRBV5-6	.	TRBD1	TRBJ2-7	CASSLDGNRGRVQYF	TGTGCCAGCAGCTTGGATGGAAACAGGGGGCGCGTGCAGTACTTC
TRBV5-1	.	TRBD2	TRBJ2-3	CASSLAASGGNTQYF	TGCGCCAGCAGCTTGGCTGCTAGCGGGGGGAATACGCAGTATTTT
TRBV12-5	.	.	TRBJ2-3	CASATMGPAAQYF	TGTGCTAGTGCCACGATGGGTCCCGCTGCGCAGTATTTT
TRBV19	.	.	TRBJ2-1	CASTSDSSSYNEQFF	TGTGCCAGTACCTCGGACAGCTCCTCCTACAATGAGCAGTTCTTC
TRBV19	.	.	TRBJ2-1	CASSIDGRVRNEQFF	TGTGCCAGTAGTATAGATGGTCGGGTTAGGAATGAGCAGTTCTTC